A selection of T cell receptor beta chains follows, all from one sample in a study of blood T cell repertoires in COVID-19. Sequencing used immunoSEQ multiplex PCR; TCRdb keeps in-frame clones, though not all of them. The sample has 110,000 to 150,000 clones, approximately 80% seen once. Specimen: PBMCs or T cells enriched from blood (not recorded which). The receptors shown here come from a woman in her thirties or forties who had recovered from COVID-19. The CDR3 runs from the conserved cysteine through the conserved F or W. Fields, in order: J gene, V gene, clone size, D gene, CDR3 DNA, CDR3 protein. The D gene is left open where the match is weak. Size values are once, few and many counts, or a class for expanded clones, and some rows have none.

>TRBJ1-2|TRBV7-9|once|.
TGTGCCGGGGAAGGCGGGGCCTTCTATGGCTACACCTTC
CAGEGGAFYGYTF
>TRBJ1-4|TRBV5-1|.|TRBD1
TGCGCCAGCAGCTTGGACAGGGGGCAGACTAATGAAAAACTGTTTTTT
CASSLDRGQTNEKLFF
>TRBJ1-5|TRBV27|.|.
TGTGCCAGCAGTCCCATCGGGGTTAATAGCAATCAGCCCCAGCATTTT
CASSPIGVNSNQPQHF
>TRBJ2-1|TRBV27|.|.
TGTGCCAGCAGTCCCTACTTAGTTTTTAGGGGAAACAATGAGCAGTTCTTC
CASSPYLVFRGNNEQFF
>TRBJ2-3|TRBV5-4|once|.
TGTGCCAGCAGCTTGGACCATACGGAGGCAGATACGCAGTATTTT
CASSLDHTEADTQYF
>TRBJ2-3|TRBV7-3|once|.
TGTGCCAGCAGCGGTAATGTCGGTACGCAGTATTTT
CASSGNVGTQYF
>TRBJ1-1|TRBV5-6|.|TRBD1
TGTGCCAGCAGCATGGGACAGGGCGGCTCTGAAGCTTTCTTT
CASSMGQGGSEAFF
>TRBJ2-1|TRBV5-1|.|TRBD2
TGCGCCAGCAGCTTGGGTCTAGCGGACTACAATGAGCAGTTCTTC
CASSLGLADYNEQFF
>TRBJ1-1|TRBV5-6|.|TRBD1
TGTGCCAGCAGCTTGATGGGGGACAGTTTTAGATTGGACACTGAAGCTTTCTTT
CASSLMGDSFRLDTEAFF
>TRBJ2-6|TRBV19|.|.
TGTGCCAGTAGTTCCTCGGACAGCACTGGGGCCAACGTCCTGACTTTC
CASSSSDSTGANVLTF
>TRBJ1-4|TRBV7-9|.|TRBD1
TGTGCCAGCAGCCGGGGGGGACAGAGTAATGAAAAACTGTTTTTT
CASSRGGQSNEKLFF
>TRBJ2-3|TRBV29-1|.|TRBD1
TGCAGCGTTGAACTCCGGGACAGGCCCACAGATACGCAGTATTTT
CSVELRDRPTDTQYF
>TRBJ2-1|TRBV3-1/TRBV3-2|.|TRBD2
TGTGCCAGCAGCCTGTCTAGCGGGAGTGAGGAGCAGTTCTTC
CASSLSSGSEEQFF
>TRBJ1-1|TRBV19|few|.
TGTGCCAGTAGTATCGCCGCTTCGGGAACTGAAGCTTTCTTT
CASSIAASGTEAFF
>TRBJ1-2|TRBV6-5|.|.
TGTGCCAGCATCAAACAGGGCGCACCTAACTATGGCTACACCTTC
CASIKQGAPNYGYTF
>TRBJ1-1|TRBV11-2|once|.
TGTGCCAGCAGCTTAGCAGGTGTGAACACTGAAGCTTTCTTT
CASSLAGVNTEAFF
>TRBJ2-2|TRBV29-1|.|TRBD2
TGCAGCGTTGGAGGGACTACCAACACCGGGGAGCTGTTTTTT
CSVGGTTNTGELFF
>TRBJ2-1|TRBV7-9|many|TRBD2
TGTGCCAGCAGCTTAGGAGCGGGAGTAAATGAGCAGTTCTTC
CASSLGAGVNEQFF
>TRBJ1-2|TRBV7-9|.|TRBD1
TGTGCCAGCAGCTTAGCCGACAGGGACCTCGATGGCTACACCTTC
CASSLADRDLDGYTF
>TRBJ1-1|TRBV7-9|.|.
TGTGCCAGCAGCTTGGAGGGTGGGCGCGCTGAAGCTTTCTTT
CASSLEGGRAEAFF
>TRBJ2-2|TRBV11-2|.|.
TGTGCCAGCAGCTCGTGGGCGTCTGGCTTGAACACCGGGGAGCTGTTTTTT
CASSSWASGLNTGELFF
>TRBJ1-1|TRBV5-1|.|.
TGCGCCAGCAGCGGCAGGGATTTAAACACTGAAGCTTTCTTT
CASSGRDLNTEAFF
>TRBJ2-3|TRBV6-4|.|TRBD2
TGTGCCAGCAGTGACGGGACTAGCCGCACAGATACGCAGTATTTT
CASSDGTSRTDTQYF
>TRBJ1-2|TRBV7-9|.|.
TGTGCCAGCAGCTTAGTTCAGACTAACTATGGCTACACCTTC
CASSLVQTNYGYTF
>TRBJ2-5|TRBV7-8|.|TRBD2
TGTGCCAGCAGCTTCCCCCTAGCGGGAGTAATAGAGACCCAGTACTTC
CASSFPLAGVIETQYF
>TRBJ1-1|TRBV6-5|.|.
TGTGCCAGCAGCTACGGGACAAACTCTCCTGAAGCTTTCTTT
CASSYGTNSPEAFF
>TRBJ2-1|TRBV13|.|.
TGTGCCAGCAGCTTAGGGGCGGGGGCGCCAAATGAGCAGTTCTTC
CASSLGAGAPNEQFF
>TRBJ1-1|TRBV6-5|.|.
TGTGCCAGCAAAGGGTCAGGGGCTTCGAACACTGAAGCTTTCTTT
CASKGSGASNTEAFF
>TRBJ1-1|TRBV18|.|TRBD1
TGTGCCAGCTCACCAATGGGGACAGGGGGCTCGGCTTTCTTT
CASSPMGTGGSAFF
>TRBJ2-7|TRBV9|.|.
TGTGCCAGCAGCCCGAACTCAGGGGCAGCCTACGAGCAGTACTTC
CASSPNSGAAYEQYF
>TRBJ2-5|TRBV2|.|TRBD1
TGTGCCAGCAGTCCCGGGACAGACGCTAGGACCCAGTACTTC
CASSPGTDARTQYF
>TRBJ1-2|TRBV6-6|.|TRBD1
TGTGCCAGCAGTTACCTTGGACAGGGAGAGGCCTATGGCTACACCTTC
CASSYLGQGEAYGYTF
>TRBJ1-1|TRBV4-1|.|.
TGCGCCAGCAGCCTTCCGAGGGGCGCGGGGGCGGGCGGGAACACTGAAGCTTTCTTT
CASSLPRGAGAGGNTEAFF
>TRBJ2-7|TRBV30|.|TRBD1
TGTGCCTGGAGCGGGACAGGGTCTCTCGAGCAGTACTTC
CAWSGTGSLEQYF
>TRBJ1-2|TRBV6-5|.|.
TGTGCCAGCAGTATCCAGGGAAGTGTGGATGGCTACACCTTC
CASSIQGSVDGYTF
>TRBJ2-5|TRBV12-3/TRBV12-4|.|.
TGTGCCAGCTCCAATAGCGGTGTGACCCAGTACTTC
CASSNSGVTQYF
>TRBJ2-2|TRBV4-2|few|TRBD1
TGTGCCAGCAGCCAAGAAGACAGGGATCACGGGGAGCTGTTTTTT
CASSQEDRDHGELFF
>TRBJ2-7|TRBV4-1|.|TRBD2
TGCGCCAGCAGCCAAGGGACTAGCGGGTTGGGAACCTACGAGCAGTACTTC
CASSQGTSGLGTYEQYF
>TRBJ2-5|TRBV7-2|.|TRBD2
TGTGCCAGCAGGCCTAGCGGGGGGGCTCAAGAGACCCAGTACTTC
CASRPSGGAQETQYF
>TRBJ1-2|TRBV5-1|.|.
TGCGCCAGCACCCCCGGGGCAGGGGACTATGGCTACACCTTC
CASTPGAGDYGYTF
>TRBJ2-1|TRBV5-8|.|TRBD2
TGTGCCAGCAGCTGGACTAGCGGGAAAAACAATGAGCAGTTCTTC
CASSWTSGKNNEQFF
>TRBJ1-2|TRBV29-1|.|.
TGCAGTGGCCTATCGACCGGGGGGGGCTATGGCTACACCTTC
CSGLSTGGGYGYTF
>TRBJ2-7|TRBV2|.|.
TGTGCCAGCAGTGAGGAGATCGGCGGCGTCTCCTACGAGCAGTACTTC
CASSEEIGGVSYEQYF
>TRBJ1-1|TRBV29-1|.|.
TGCAGCGTTGAAACGGGATGGGCTGAAGCTTTCTTT
CSVETGWAEAFF
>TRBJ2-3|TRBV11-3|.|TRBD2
TGTGCCAGCAGCTTAGGCCAGCGGGAATTCACAGATACGCAGTATTTT
CASSLGQREFTDTQYF
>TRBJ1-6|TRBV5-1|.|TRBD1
TGCGCCAGCAGCTTGGGCGGACAGGGGAATTCACCCCTCCACTTT
CASSLGGQGNSPLHF
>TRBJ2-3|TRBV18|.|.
TGTGCCAGCTCACCCGTAAACAGGGATAGCACAGATACGCAGTATTTT
CASSPVNRDSTDTQYF
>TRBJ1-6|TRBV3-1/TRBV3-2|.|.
TGTGCCAGCAGCCAAGATCGAGGAGAGTCGGATTCACCCCTCCACTTT
CASSQDRGESDSPLHF
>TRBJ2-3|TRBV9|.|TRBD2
TGTGCCAGCAGCGAGGGACTAGCGGGAGAGGTAGATACGCAGTATTTT
CASSEGLAGEVDTQYF
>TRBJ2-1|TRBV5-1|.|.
TGCGCCAGCAGCGGTGGAGGAACAACAATAAACCATCAGTTCTTC
CASSGGGTTINHQFF
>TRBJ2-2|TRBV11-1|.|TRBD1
TGTGCCAGCACCCACAGACAGGGAAGCACCGGGGAGCTGTTTTTT
CASTHRQGSTGELFF
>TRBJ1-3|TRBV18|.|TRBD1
TGTGCCAGCTCACCACCGTCACAGGGGAACACCATATATTTT
CASSPPSQGNTIYF
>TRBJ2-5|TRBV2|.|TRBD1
TGTGCCAGCAGGACACGGACAGGGGCTGGGGAGACCCAGTACTTC
CASRTRTGAGETQYF
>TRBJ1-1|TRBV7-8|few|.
TGTGCCAGCAGCCCTTGGACTGTAACGAAGACTGAAGCTTTCTTT
CASSPWTVTKTEAFF
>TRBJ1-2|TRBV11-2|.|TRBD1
TGTGCCAGCAGCTTAGGGACAGGGGGTGGGATTAATGGCTACACCTTC
CASSLGTGGGINGYTF
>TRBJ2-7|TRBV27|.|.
TGTGCCAGCAGGAAAGGGGGAAGCTCCTACGAGCAGTACTTC
CASRKGGSSYEQYF
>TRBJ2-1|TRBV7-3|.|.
TGTGCCAGCAGCTCCCCCTCAGGGGAGAGCGGTTACAATGAGCAGTTCTTC
CASSSPSGESGYNEQFF